The sequence of this TCR beta chain was determined in a study of chemoradiotherapy in HPV16-positive cancers (dated 2022 in TCRdb). With regard to the full study: Candidate HPV-specific T-cell clones and common TCR motifs were defined through functional T-cell assays on cells from a couple of HPV16-positive patients. The study set out to ask whether T-cell immunity against the HPV oncoproteins E6 and E7 changes over the course of chemoradiotherapy and whether that immunity affects survival. Next, the candidate HPV-specific TCRs and motifs were followed in TCR repertoires from over 85 patients with HPV-related cancers. The paper's findings and limits, for the study overall: Only a couple of HPV16-positive patients were used to derive the functional definition of HPV-specific T cells, and the survival association was reported for HPV16-positive patients. In HPV16-positive patients, expansion of HPV-responsive T cells during chemoradiotherapy was associated with improved recurrence-free survival. Expansion of candidate HPV-specific clones and E7-related TCR motifs was observed in the tumor microenvironment during treatment, whereas no such expansion was observed for non-HPV-specific T cells.

The germline V and J ends show losses of 4 bases and 0 bases respectively, and no gene match explains 9 bases of the junction. Including cysteine and phenylalanine, the CDR3 has 16 amino acids. Only the CDR3 DNA stays, 48 bases, in frame from base 1. According to the germline V gene, CDR1 reads SGHRS and CDR2 reads YFSETQ. Repertoires were sampled repeatedly over the course of chemoradiotherapy, so clonal expansion could be followed in the tumor microenvironment. As concerns this clone: Its specific antigen is unknown. Base qualities are not at hand, and no much larger clone is one base apart.

Receptor libraries were prepared by the immunoSEQ multiplex PCR assay. Here the immuneACCESS table is served through TCRdb, limited to in-frame sequences with V and J called. Missing clones are a known gap in these copies; in checked studies unresolved V genes cover under half, and the rest lacks a known reason. In all, the sample holds 1,500 to 2,000 clones, and 81% of those were seen once. Together, the top ten hold about an eighth of the sample. This TCR derives from a human donor with HPV-associated anogenital cancer. The sample here was tumor tissue, taken from a patient who underwent chemoradiotherapy. This receptor chain uses TRBV5-1 and TRBJ1-1; 7 central bases correspond to TRBD1. CDR3 reads: CASSRGQRRVNTEAFF. The nucleotide sequence is TGCGCCAGCAGCCGGGGACAGCGAAGGGTGAACACTGAAGCTTTCTTT.